Below, one T cell receptor (beta chain) is given with its context. Its antigen is still unknown. This sample is part of a study of identical twins. Points from the study as a whole: Memory repertoires showed no such pattern, whereas abundant cord blood beta clonotypes carried fewer insertions. The analysis was cross-sectional rather than longitudinal within donors. In zero-insertion analyses, partial confounding could arise from invariant MAIT and iNKT cells. Out-of-frame sharing of TCR alpha in monozygotic twins was underestimated by models.

TCRdb recomputed calls from the 5' RACE reads with MiXCR, one row per CDR3 protein. The data contain some 1,600,000 distinct CDR3 sequences, about 30% of them seen just once; the ten biggest clones take up 0.25% to 0.3%. The CDR3 spans 17 residues. V shed 2 bases, J shed 3 bases, and the junction held 6 bases outside the gene matches. Germline V lookup: CDR1 SGHTA, CDR2 FQGNSA. The chain combines TRBV7-2 with TRBJ2-1; 11 bases are a match to TRBD2. The clonotype comes from a newborn girl in good health. Sequences were obtained from cord blood. CDR3 protein: CASSLRRLAGIYNEQFF. Written as DNA, the CDR3 is TGTGCCAGCAGCTTACGCCGACTAGCGGGGATCTACAATGAGCAGTTCTTC.